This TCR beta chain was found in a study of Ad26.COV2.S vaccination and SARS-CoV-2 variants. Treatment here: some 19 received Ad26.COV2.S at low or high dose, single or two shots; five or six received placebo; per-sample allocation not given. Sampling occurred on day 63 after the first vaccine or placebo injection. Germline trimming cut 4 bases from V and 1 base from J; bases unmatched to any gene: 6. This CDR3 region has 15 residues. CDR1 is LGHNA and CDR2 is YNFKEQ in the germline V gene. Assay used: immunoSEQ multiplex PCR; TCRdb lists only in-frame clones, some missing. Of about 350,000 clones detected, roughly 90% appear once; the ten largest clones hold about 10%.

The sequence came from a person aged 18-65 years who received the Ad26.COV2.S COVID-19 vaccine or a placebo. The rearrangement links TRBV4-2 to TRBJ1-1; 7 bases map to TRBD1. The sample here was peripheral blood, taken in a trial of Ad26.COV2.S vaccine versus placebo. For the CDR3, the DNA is TGTGCCAGCAGCCGGCCAGGGGGGGGGAACACTGAAGCTTTCTTT. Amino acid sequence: CASSRPGGGNTEAFF.